The clone carrying this T cell receptor (beta chain) was found many times. This sample was taken from a study of CD8+CD57+ T cells in acquired aplastic anemia. V shed 8 bases and J shed 7 bases, with 12 bases lying between them. CDR1 ENHRY and CDR2 SYGVKD come from the germline V gene. The CDR3 is 11 residues long. Only patients with CD8+CD57+ cell expansion on flow cytometry were chosen for sequencing. TCR beta VDJ and CDR3 profiles were obtained from a genomic DNA template. TCRdb reprocessed the reads with MiXCR, giving one entry per CDR3 protein. Counted here are some 150,000 distinct CDR3 sequences, around half occurring once; the ten biggest clones make up over 9.5%.

The chain couples TRBV10-3 to TRBJ2-7; D remains ambiguous. The specimen was sorted CD4+, CD8+, or CD8+CD57+ T cells (not recorded which) from PBMCs. This sequence was found in a human donor with aplastic anemia. The CDR3 nucleotides are TGTGCCATCCTAGATGGTAGGGAGCAGTACTTC. As protein: CAILDGREQYF.